The rows below give T cell receptor beta chains drawn from one sample of a study of CD8+CD57+ T cells in acquired aplastic anemia. TCRdb analysed the reads with MiXCR anew, one entry per CDR3 protein. This table has 75,000 to 80,000 distinct CDR3 sequences, 55% to 75% appearing once. Sequenced material: sorted CD4+, CD8+, or CD8+CD57+ T cells (not recorded which) from PBMCs. The receptor set was obtained from a human donor with aplastic anemia. Both conserved end residues are part of each CDR3. The D gene is left open where the match is weak. The size of a clone is reported for some rows only, either as once, few or many, or as a class for expanded clones.

len	v_gene	abundance	d_gene	j_gene	CDR3nt	CDR3aa
12	TRBV29-1	.	TRBD1	TRBJ1-2	TGCAGCGTTGAGACAGGGTCCTATGGCTACACCTTC	CSVETGSYGYTF
15	TRBV19	many	.	TRBJ2-7	TGTGCCAGTAGTTCGAGACTAGAAGCATCCTACGAGCAGTACTTC	CASSSRLEASYEQYF
13	TRBV5-1	once	.	TRBJ2-7	TGCGCCAGCAGCCCGGGGGGCGCAGAAAAGCAGTACTTC	CASSPGGAEKQYF
15	TRBV9	few	TRBD2	TRBJ2-1	TGTGCCAGCAGCCCTGGGACTAGCGGGGGACATGAGCAGTTCTTC	CASSPGTSGGHEQFF
12	TRBV6-1	.	.	TRBJ1-2	TGTGCCAGCACGATAGGGGGCTATGGCTACACCTTC	CASTIGGYGYTF
16	TRBV10-3	.	.	TRBJ1-2	TGTGCCATCAGTGAGTCGACGGTCATGGAGGGCTATGGCTACACCTTC	CAISESTVMEGYGYTF
13	TRBV24-1	.	.	TRBJ1-5	TGTGCCACAAGACAATACGGCAATCAGCCCCAGCATTTT	CATRQYGNQPQHF
15	TRBV12-3/TRBV12-4	.	.	TRBJ1-4	TGTGCCAGCAGACTGGGACCGGCAACTAATGAAAAACTGTTTTTT	CASRLGPATNEKLFF
15	TRBV24-1	once	.	TRBJ2-1	TGTGCCACCTCGCGAACAGGGTCCTCCTACAATGAGCAGTTCTTC	CATSRTGSSYNEQFF
14	TRBV29-1	.	.	TRBJ1-3	TGCAGCGTTGAAGTAACCGGCGATGAGAACACCATATATTTT	CSVEVTGDENTIYF
15	TRBV9	.	.	TRBJ2-1	TGTGCCAGCAGCGTAGATGGGCCCTCCTACAATGAGCAGTTCTTC	CASSVDGPSYNEQFF
14	TRBV20-1	.	.	TRBJ1-2	TGCAGTGCTAGAGATTTCCCGGGACAATACGGCTACACCTTC	CSARDFPGQYGYTF
15	TRBV15	.	.	TRBJ2-7	TGTGCCACCAGCAGAGATCGGGTCCGCTCGGGGGAGCAGTACTTC	CATSRDRVRSGEQYF
14	TRBV2	.	TRBD1	TRBJ1-4	TGTGCCAGCACTCGACAGGGGTCGTATGAAAAACTGTTTTTT	CASTRQGSYEKLFF
14	TRBV10-3	.	.	TRBJ1-1	TGTGCCATCAGTGCAAGTACAGGGACCACTGAAGCTTTCTTT	CAISASTGTTEAFF
15	TRBV10-3	.	.	TRBJ2-7	TGTGCCATCAGGTCCCCCGACCGTATAAAGTACGAGCAGTACTTC	CAIRSPDRIKYEQYF
13	TRBV15	.	TRBD1	TRBJ1-4	TGTGCCACCAGCACGGACAGGGTTGAAAAACTGTTTTTT	CATSTDRVEKLFF
12	TRBV19	.	.	TRBJ2-7	TGTGCCAGTAGTATCGGAGGGCCCGAGCAGTACTTC	CASSIGGPEQYF
16	TRBV24-1	.	TRBD1	TRBJ2-7	TGTGCCACCAGTGATTGGGCGGGACAGGGGTCGGACGAGCAGTACTTC	CATSDWAGQGSDEQYF
15	TRBV2	.	.	TRBJ1-2	TGTGCCAGCAGTGAAGCAGTAGGGGCCCCCTATGGCTACACCTTC	CASSEAVGAPYGYTF
19	TRBV20-1	.	.	TRBJ2-7	TGCAGTGCTAGAGAACAGGGAGAGGGCCTTAGCGGCCCGCCCTACGAGCAGTACTTC	CSAREQGEGLSGPPYEQYF
11	TRBV24-1	.	.	TRBJ1-1	TGTGCCGCCTTTACACGGGGAGAGGCTTTCTTT	CAAFTRGEAFF
14	TRBV25-1	.	.	TRBJ1-5	TGTGCCAGCAGTTTTGGAGATAGCAATCAGCCCCAGCATTTT	CASSFGDSNQPQHF
13	TRBV7-9	.	.	TRBJ2-1	TGTGCCAGCAGCGGCAGGACCTACAATGAGCAGTTCTTC	CASSGRTYNEQFF
13	TRBV7-9	.	.	TRBJ1-2	TGTGCCAGCATCGAGACCGGGAACTATGGCTACACCTTC	CASIETGNYGYTF
13	TRBV14	.	.	TRBJ1-2	TGTGCCAGCAGCCAAGGGTTGCAGATGGGCTACACCTTC	CASSQGLQMGYTF
14	TRBV10-3	once	.	TRBJ1-5	TGTGCCATCAGCCTCGGGGGAAGCAATCAGCCCCAGCATTTT	CAISLGGSNQPQHF
12	TRBV5-4	once	.	TRBJ1-2	TGTGCCAGCTCGTCAGGAATCTATGGCTACACCTTC	CASSSGIYGYTF
14	TRBV30	.	TRBD1	TRBJ2-7	TGTGCCTGGAGGCTACAGGGGAGTACCTACGAGCAGTACTTC	CAWRLQGSTYEQYF
15	TRBV20-1	.	TRBD1	TRBJ1-2	TGCAGTGCTAGGGGGACAGGGGGCATGGCGGGCGGCTACACCTTC	CSARGTGGMAGGYTF
12	TRBV19	.	.	TRBJ1-2	TGTGCCAGTAGTAGCCTCGGGGGTGGCTACACCTTC	CASSSLGGGYTF
11	TRBV19	many	.	TRBJ2-2	TGTGCCAGTAGTATTGGCGGGGAGCTGTTTTTT	CASSIGGELFF
14	TRBV24-1	.	.	TRBJ2-3	TGTGCCACCAGTGATAGCGGGCGCACAGATACGCAGTATTTT	CATSDSGRTDTQYF
13	TRBV12-3/TRBV12-4	.	TRBD1	TRBJ2-7	TGTGCCAGCAGTCGCAGTACAGGGGTCGAGCAGTACTTC	CASSRSTGVEQYF
15	TRBV14	once	TRBD1	TRBJ1-6	TGTGCCAGCAGCCGAAGACAGGGTATGGGATCACCCCTCCACTTT	CASSRRQGMGSPLHF
21	TRBV12-3/TRBV12-4	.	TRBD1	TRBJ1-2	TGTGCCAGCAGTCGGATATTCCACGGGACAGTCATAGAGCCCCGGTTAGGCGGCTACACCTTC	CASSRIFHGTVIEPRLGGYTF
15	TRBV7-3	.	.	TRBJ2-1	TGTGCCAGCAGCTTAGCCCCTAGCACCTACAATGAGCAGTTCTTC	CASSLAPSTYNEQFF
16	TRBV12-3/TRBV12-4	many	.	TRBJ1-2	TGTGCCAGCAGTTTGATGTTTTTGGGAGGGAACGATGGCTACACCTTC	CASSLMFLGGNDGYTF
14	TRBV7-9	.	.	TRBJ2-7	TGTGCCAGCAGCCCGCTGCCACCGACTAGTGAGCAGTACTTC	CASSPLPPTSEQYF
15	TRBV4-2	.	.	TRBJ1-2	TGTGCCACCAGCGGAGTTCGGGAGGACAGCTATGGCTACACCTTC	CATSGVREDSYGYTF
14	TRBV12-3/TRBV12-4	.	TRBD1	TRBJ1-1	TGTGCCAGCAGATTACAGGGGATGAACACTGAAGCTTTCTTT	CASRLQGMNTEAFF
14	TRBV24-1	.	.	TRBJ1-2	TGTGCCACCAGTGATTGGCCGACAGGCTATGGCTACACCTTC	CATSDWPTGYGYTF
15	TRBV4-2	.	.	TRBJ2-3	TGTGCCAGCAGCCCGGGCGACGGGAGCACAGATACGCAGTATTTT	CASSPGDGSTDTQYF
14	TRBV7-3	.	.	TRBJ2-2	TGTGCCAGCAGCTCAGTGGAGGACGCCGGGGAGCTGTTTTTT	CASSSVEDAGELFF
14	TRBV19	.	.	TRBJ1-1	TGTGCCAGTAACGGGGGGGGTAGGATCACTGAAGCTTTCTTT	CASNGGGRITEAFF
15	TRBV13	.	.	TRBJ1-1	TGTGCCAGCAGCTTATTTCAGGGGCGCATGGCTGAAGCTTTCTTT	CASSLFQGRMAEAFF
14	TRBV29-1	once	.	TRBJ2-7	TGCAGCGCGACCGGGACACCTCCTTCCGACGAGCAGTACTTC	CSATGTPPSDEQYF
16	TRBV13	.	.	TRBJ1-4	TGTGCCAGCAGCTTAGGCGCCGAGACCGAGCTTGGGAAACTGTTTTTT	CASSLGAETELGKLFF
15	TRBV20-1	.	.	TRBJ2-5	TGCAGTGCTAGAGATCGGGGCAGCCTAGGGGAGACCCAGTACTTC	CSARDRGSLGETQYF
13	TRBV20-1	.	.	TRBJ1-6	TGCAGTGCTAGTATCCAGGGCAAGTCACCCCTCCACTTT	CSASIQGKSPLHF
14	TRBV24-1	.	TRBD1	TRBJ2-2	TGTGCCACCAGCTGGACAGGGGGCACCGGGGAGCTGTTTTTT	CATSWTGGTGELFF
15	TRBV19	few	.	TRBJ1-1	TGTGCCAGTAGTATGGCTGGCGGGGCTGGGACTGAAGCTTTCTTT	CASSMAGGAGTEAFF
13	TRBV7-2	once	.	TRBJ1-1	TGTGCCAGCAGCTTAGGGCTCATGGCTGAAGCTTTCTTT	CASSLGLMAEAFF
13	TRBV7-6	.	TRBD1	TRBJ2-7	TGTGCCAGCAGTTTGGGACAGGGGAACGAGCAGTACTTC	CASSLGQGNEQYF
14	TRBV7-9	few	.	TRBJ2-7	TGTGCCAGCAGCTTAGTTGGGGCCCCCTACGAGCAGTACTTC	CASSLVGAPYEQYF